This T cell receptor beta chain was retrieved from a study of T cells in Graves' hyperthyroidism and ophthalmopathy. Study overall: Peripheral blood collection took place at initial diagnosis, before any treatment.

From RNA transcripts, TCR beta CDR3 regions were amplified. First-round RT-PCR with HTBI primers amplified the TCR CDR3 region. Using its own MiXCR run on the multiplex PCR reads, TCRdb lists one record per CDR3 protein. Among 250,000 to 300,000 distinct CDR3 sequences listed, approximately 18% were seen once. Study observations and caveats: Most thyroid-expanded clonotypes above 0.001 were also found in blood. Ophthalmopathy got predicted by the model a median about six months before its onset.

Worth noting for this clonotype: Its matching antigen is unknown.

Enrolled ophthalmopathy patients presented with a Clinical Activity Score of at least 3, a NOSPECS grade of at least 4, and disease duration under 3 months. This CDR3 has 15 residues. Looked up from germline, CDR1 is SNHLY and CDR2 is FYNNEI. V gave up 2 bases and J gave up 2 bases, with 10 bases separating them. The sample was blood. The chain employs TRBV2 and TRBJ2-1, with a possible D match to TRBD2 (5 bases). The sequence was obtained from a man aged 45-60 years with Graves' ophthalmopathy. The DNA of the CDR3 is TGTGCCAGCAGTGAACGGACTCAGACCTACAATGAGCAGTTCTTC. This codes for CASSERTQTYNEQFF.